The 11 T cell receptor beta chains below were found in one sample sequenced in a study of tumor-infiltrating lymphocytes in primary liver carcinoma. In addition to blood RNA drawn from unsorted whole blood, germline DNA was extracted. The input was approximately 500 ng total RNA; TCR beta cDNA was made from it with a constant-region primer. Libraries of TCR beta came from three nested multiplex PCR rounds with slightly modified ARM-PCR. Two initial PCR rounds of approximately 10 cycles each paired TRBV1-TRBV30 forward primers with a C-beta reverse primer. Via MiXCR, TCRdb re-called the multiplex PCR reads, giving one row per CDR3 protein. Counted here are about 180,000 distinct CDR3 sequences, less than 65% occurring once; the ten biggest clones make up approximately 65%. The sequencing sample was made of peripheral blood. Receptors originate from a man between 40 and 49 years old with primary liver carcinoma and hepatitis B virus infection.

Note on this clonotype: Since a much larger clone is just one base distant, this may be a read error. The chain carries TRBV5-5 and TRBJ1-2; 8 bases line up with TRBD1. The CDR3 is 14 amino acids. V lost 0 bases to trimming and J lost 13 bases; unmatched junction nucleotides: 11. Germline V CDR1 and CDR2: SGHKS, YYEKEE (reference sequence). In DNA form, the CDR3 reads TGTGCCAGCAGCTTGGAGGGGGACAGGAGAATTGTCACCTTC. Protein: CASSLEGDRRIVTF.

This clonotype appeared a few times. This sequence joins TRBV29-1 and TRBJ2-2; no firm D call. The CDR3 totals 13 residues. V lost 4 bases and J lost 6, with 12 bases in between. Germline assignment: CDR1 SQVTM and CDR2 ANQGSEA. CDR3 sequence: CSVGLSRAGELFF. For the CDR3, the DNA is TGCAGCGTTGGACTGTCCCGGGCCGGGGAGCTGTTTTTT.

This clonotype was counted between two and nine times. The V gene is TRBV4-1, the J gene TRBJ2-7; 8 nucleotides match TRBD1. CDR1 MGHRA and CDR2 YSYEKL come from the germline V gene. CDR3 length equals 14 residues. V shed 4 bases, J shed 5 bases, and the junction held 7 bases outside the gene matches. CDR3 sequence: CASSLPGQVNEQYF. In nucleotides, the CDR3 is TGCGCCAGCAGCCTCCCGGGACAGGTAAACGAGCAGTACTTC.

This clonotype has a handful of counts. This rearrangement joins TRBV12-3 or TRBV12-4 to TRBJ2-6; 8 bases align to TRBD1. V trimming: 3 bases; J trimming: 3 bases; junction bases outside the gene matches: 7. The CDR3 is 17 residues long. This CDR3 is CASSLVQGGYGANVLTF. The CDR3 DNA follows: TGTGCCAGCAGTTTGGTACAGGGGGGTTATGGGGCCAACGTCCTGACTTTC.

Notes on this clonotype: The CDR3 ends on some other residue instead of the conserved phenylalanine or tryptophan, so this is likely a read error. The CDR3 DNA follows: TGTGCCAGCAGTCCAGGGCCCTCATACGAGCAGTACTCC. Translating gives CASSPGPSYEQYS. J is TRBJ2-7 and V is TRBV6-1, with D perhaps TRBD1 (5 bases). From germline, CDR1 is MNHNS and CDR2 SASEGT. This CDR3 has 13 amino acids. V was shortened by 5 bases and J by 4 bases, with 12 bases between the two germline ends.

To note about this clonotype: Lacking the conserved final phenylalanine or tryptophan, this CDR3 likely reflects a read error. This chain links TRBV12-3 or TRBV12-4 with TRBJ2-4; D is uncertain. The CDR3 has 14 residues. DNA for the CDR3: TGTGCCAGCACCCGGGCCCAAGCCAAAAACACTCAGTACTTG. This encodes CASTRAQAKNTQYL.

This chain links TRBV5-5 with TRBJ1-1, with D unclear. Germline loops: CDR1 SGHKS, CDR2 YYEKEE (reference sequence). V gave up 1 base and J gave up 11 bases, with 24 bases separating them. The CDR3 extends over 16 amino acids. CDR3 bases: TGTGCCAGCAGCTTGTGGTTTAGGCCTGGAGGGTCGGGGGCTTTCTTT. Translation: CASSLWFRPGGSGAFF.

The chain is built from TRBV11-2 and TRBJ1-1; unclear D gene. CDR1 and CDR2 from the germline V gene are SGHAT and FQNNGV. There are 13 residues in the CDR3. Deletions cut 4 bases from V and 1 base from J, with 7 bases between. CDR3 nucleotide sequence: TGTGCCAGCAGCTCGGGAGAGAACACTGAAGCTTTCTTT. Amino acid sequence: CASSSGENTEAFF.

Only a few counts were recorded for this clonotype. The chain joins TRBV6-1 to TRBJ2-5; 10 bases match TRBD1. CDR1 and CDR2 (germline): MNHNS, SASEGT. J was trimmed by 3 bases and V by 7 bases; bases with no gene match: 5. The CDR3 extends over 14 amino acids. The CDR3 nucleotides are TGTGCCAGCATTAAGGGACAGGGGAAAGAGACCCAGTACTTC. As protein: CASIKGQGKETQYF.

Concerning this clonotype: The CDR3 ends on some other residue instead of the conserved phenylalanine or tryptophan, so this is likely a read error. The rearrangement uses TRBV4-2 and TRBJ2-3; possible D gene TRBD2, 6 bases. The germline V and J ends were trimmed by 0 bases and 2 bases, with 12 bases remaining between them. The CDR3 is 16 amino acids. Per germline, CDR1 LGHNA and CDR2 YNFKEQ. CDR3 in amino acids: CASSQDTAGITDTQYS. In DNA form, the CDR3 reads TGTGCCAGCAGCCAAGATACAGCGGGTATCACAGATACGCAGTATTCT.

Many counts were recorded for this clonotype. This rearrangement joins TRBV11-2 to TRBJ1-6, with 10 nucleotides matching TRBD1. V lost 0 bases, J lost 13 bases, and 6 bases stayed unmatched. Germline V gene sequence: CDR1 SGHAT, CDR2 FQNNGV. This CDR3 has 15 amino acids. The CDR3 spells CASSLEGTGVTPLHF. The CDR3, as DNA: TGTGCCAGCAGCTTAGAGGGGACAGGGGTGACCCCCCTCCACTTT.